This T cell receptor beta chain was sequenced for a study of tumor-infiltrating lymphocytes in localized non-small cell lung cancer. At the level of the study: Patients included smokers and never-smokers with various histologies, some sampled after neoadjuvant chemotherapy. From each patient, both tumor and uninvolved lung, non-adjacent to tumor, were sampled. General study results and limits: Different pieces of the same tissue went to different assays, confounding technical variation with intratumor heterogeneity. Recurrence-free survival showed no association with tumor T-cell fraction.

Comment on this clone: Antigen unknown.

Clones were read by immunoSEQ multiplex PCR, and TCRdb kept only the in-frame ones, dropping some. The table shows about 7,100 clones, with 70% to 80% occurring only once. V lost 4 bases and J lost 4; bases outside the gene matches: 13. The CDR3 is made up of 17 amino acids. Germline CDR1 reads GTSNPN; CDR2 reads SVGIG (reference sequence). What was sequenced was lung tumor tissue. This receptor was obtained from a human donor with non-small cell lung cancer. The chain combines TRBV30 with TRBJ2-7, with TRBD2 matching 13 bases. CDR3 nucleotides: TGTGCCTGGACCCCCCCGGCGACTAGCGGGAGGTGGTACGAGCAGTACTTC. It codes for CAWTPPATSGRWYEQYF.